The clone carrying this T cell receptor (beta chain) was found many times. Its antigen is still unknown. This sample stems from a study of T cells in Graves' hyperthyroidism and ophthalmopathy. Study outcomes and limitations: Ophthalmopathy was model-predicted a median roughly 6.5 months pre-onset. Within blood appeared most thyroid clonotypes that had expanded above 0.001.

Trimming cost V 0 bases and J 4 bases; bases outside gene matches: 8. Germline lookup yields CDR1 DFQATT and CDR2 SNEGSKA (reference sequence). The length of the CDR3 is 16 residues. What was amplified from RNA transcripts were TCR beta CDR3 regions. RT-PCR in the first round (using the HTBI primer set) targeted the TCR CDR3. Each CDR3 protein is one row after TCRdb ran MiXCR on the multiplex PCR reads. The sample contains 300,000 to 400,000 distinct CDR3 sequences, around 14% of which appear only once. The diagnostic basis comprised clinical symptoms, serum thyroxine and TRAb, thyroid ultrasound and orbital computed tomography.

The origin of this receptor is a woman aged 25 to 45 with Graves' hyperthyroidism. What was sequenced was blood. The rearrangement links TRBV20-1 to TRBJ2-1, with 8 bases fitting TRBD2. The CDR3 is CSARDSHSGTYNEQFF. CDR3 nucleotides: TGCAGTGCTAGAGATTCCCATAGCGGGACTTACAATGAGCAGTTCTTC.